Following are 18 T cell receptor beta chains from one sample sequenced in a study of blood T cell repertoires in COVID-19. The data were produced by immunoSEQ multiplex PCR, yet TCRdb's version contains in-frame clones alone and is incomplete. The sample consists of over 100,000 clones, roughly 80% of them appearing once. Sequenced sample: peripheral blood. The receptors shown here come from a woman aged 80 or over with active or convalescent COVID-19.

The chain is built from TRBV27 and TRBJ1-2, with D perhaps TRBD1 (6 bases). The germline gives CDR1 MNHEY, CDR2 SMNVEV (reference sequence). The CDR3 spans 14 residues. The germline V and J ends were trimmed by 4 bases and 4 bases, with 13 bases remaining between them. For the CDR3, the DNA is TGTGCCAGCAGTTCTGGGACAAGGGGCTATGGCTACACCTTC. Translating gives CASSSGTRGYGYTF.

CDR3 sequence: CASSRTGAYYGYTF. The CDR3 coding sequence is TGTGCCAGCAGCCGGACAGGGGCCTACTATGGCTACACCTTC. The J gene is TRBJ1-2, the V gene TRBV28; 9 bases are a match to TRBD1. With 6 bases clipped from V and 3 bases from J, the junction kept 5 bases outside the gene matches. This CDR3 region has 14 residues. Germline V gene data show CDR1 as MDHEN and CDR2 as SYDVKM.

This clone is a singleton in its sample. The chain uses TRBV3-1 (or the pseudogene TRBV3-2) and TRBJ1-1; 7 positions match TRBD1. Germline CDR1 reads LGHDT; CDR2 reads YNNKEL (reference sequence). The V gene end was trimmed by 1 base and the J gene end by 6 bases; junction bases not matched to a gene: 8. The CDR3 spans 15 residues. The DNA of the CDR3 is TGTGCCAGCAGCCAAGTCCTAACAGGACAGGCTGAAGCTTTCTTT. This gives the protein CASSQVLTGQAEAFF.

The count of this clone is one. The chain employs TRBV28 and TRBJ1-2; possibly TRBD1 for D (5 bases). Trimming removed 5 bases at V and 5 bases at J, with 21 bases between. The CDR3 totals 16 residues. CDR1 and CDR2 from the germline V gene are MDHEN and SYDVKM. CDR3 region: CASSVPGRAGRYGYTF. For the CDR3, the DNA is TGTGCCAGCAGTGTCCCGGGACGGGCGGGGAGATATGGCTACACCTTC.

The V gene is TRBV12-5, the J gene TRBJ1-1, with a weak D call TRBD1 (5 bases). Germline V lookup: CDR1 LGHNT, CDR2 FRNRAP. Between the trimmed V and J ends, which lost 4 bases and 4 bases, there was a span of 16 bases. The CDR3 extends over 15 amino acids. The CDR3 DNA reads TGTGCTAGTGGTTCTGGGGGGACGGGTGGCACTGAAGCTTTCTTT. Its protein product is CASGSGGTGGTEAFF.

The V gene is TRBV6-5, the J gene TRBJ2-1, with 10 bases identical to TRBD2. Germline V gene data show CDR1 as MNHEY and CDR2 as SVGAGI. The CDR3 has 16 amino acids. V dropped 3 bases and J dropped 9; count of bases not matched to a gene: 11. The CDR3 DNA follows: TGTGCCAGCAGTTATGGGCTAGCGGGGGTGCGGGGTGAGCAGTTCTTC. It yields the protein CASSYGLAGVRGEQFF.

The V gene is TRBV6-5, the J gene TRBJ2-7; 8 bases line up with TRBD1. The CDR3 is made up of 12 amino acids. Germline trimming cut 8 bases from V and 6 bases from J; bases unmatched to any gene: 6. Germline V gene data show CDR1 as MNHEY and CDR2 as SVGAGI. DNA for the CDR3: TGTGCCAGCGGACAGGGAACTGGCGAGCAGTACTTC. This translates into CASGQGTGEQYF.

The CDR3 here is CASSGAQGNTIYF. CDR3 nucleotides: TGTGCCAGCAGCGGGGCGCAGGGAAACACCATATATTTT. The chain links TRBV9 to TRBJ1-3; D remains ambiguous. Germline CDR1 SGDLS, CDR2 YYNGEE. Deletions cut 3 bases from V and 4 bases from J, with 8 bases between. The CDR3 length is 13 residues.

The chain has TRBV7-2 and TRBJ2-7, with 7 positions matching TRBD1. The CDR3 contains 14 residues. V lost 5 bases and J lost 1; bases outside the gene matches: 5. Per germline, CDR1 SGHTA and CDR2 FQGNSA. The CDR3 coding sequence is TGTGCCAGCAGCCCCCGGGACAGATCCTACGAGCAGTACTTC. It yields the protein CASSPRDRSYEQYF.

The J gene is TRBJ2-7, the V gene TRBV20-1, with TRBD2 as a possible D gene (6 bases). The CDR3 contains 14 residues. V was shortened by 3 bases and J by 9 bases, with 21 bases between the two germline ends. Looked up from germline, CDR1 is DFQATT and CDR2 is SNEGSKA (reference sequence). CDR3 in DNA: TGCAGTGCTAGTGCTATGACGGGGGATGGCGGGCAGTACTTC. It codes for CSASAMTGDGGQYF.

The CDR3: CASSIQASGDYEQFF. In DNA form, the CDR3 reads TGTGCCAGTAGTATTCAGGCTAGCGGGGACTATGAGCAGTTCTTC. The chain has TRBV19 and TRBJ2-1; 9 bases agree with TRBD2. This CDR3 spans 15 amino acids. The germline V gene encodes CDR1 LNHDA and CDR2 SQIVND (reference sequence). The trim removed 3 bases at V and 8 bases at J, leaving 8 bases unmatched.

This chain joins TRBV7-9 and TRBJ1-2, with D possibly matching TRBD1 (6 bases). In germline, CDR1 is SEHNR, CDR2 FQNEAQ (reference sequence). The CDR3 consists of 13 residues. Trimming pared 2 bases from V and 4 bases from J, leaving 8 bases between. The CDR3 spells CASSLTGIYGYTF. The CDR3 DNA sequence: TGTGCCAGCAGCTTAACAGGGATCTATGGCTACACCTTC.

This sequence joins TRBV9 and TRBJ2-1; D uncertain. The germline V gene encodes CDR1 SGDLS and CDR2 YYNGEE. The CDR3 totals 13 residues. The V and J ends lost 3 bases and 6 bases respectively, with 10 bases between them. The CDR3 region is CASSATSSNEQFF. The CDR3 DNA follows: TGTGCCAGCAGCGCGACATCTTCCAATGAGCAGTTCTTC.

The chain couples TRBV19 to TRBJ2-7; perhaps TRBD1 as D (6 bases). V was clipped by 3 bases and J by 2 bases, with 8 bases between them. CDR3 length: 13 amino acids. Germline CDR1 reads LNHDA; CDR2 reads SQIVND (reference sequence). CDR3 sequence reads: CASSITGTYEQYF. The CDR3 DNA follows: TGTGCCAGTAGTATCACAGGGACCTACGAGCAGTACTTC. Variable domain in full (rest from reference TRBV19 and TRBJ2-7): DGGITQSPKYLFRKEGQNVTLSCEQNLNHDAMYWYRQDPGQGLRLIYYSQIVNDFQKGDIAEGYSVSREKKESFPLTVTSAQKNPTAFYLCASSITGTYEQYFGPGTRLTVT.

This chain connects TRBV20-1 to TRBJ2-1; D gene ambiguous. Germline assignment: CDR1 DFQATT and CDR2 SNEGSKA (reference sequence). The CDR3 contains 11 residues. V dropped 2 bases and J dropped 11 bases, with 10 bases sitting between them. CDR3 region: CSARTSAQQFF. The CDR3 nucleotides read TGCAGTGCTAGAACTTCCGCGCAGCAGTTCTTC.

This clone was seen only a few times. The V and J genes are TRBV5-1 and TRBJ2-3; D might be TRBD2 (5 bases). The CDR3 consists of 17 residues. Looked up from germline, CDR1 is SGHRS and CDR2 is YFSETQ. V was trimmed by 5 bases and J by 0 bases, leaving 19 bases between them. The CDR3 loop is CASSHESGGFSTDTQYF. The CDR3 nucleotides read TGCGCCAGCAGTCACGAATCAGGAGGATTTAGCACAGATACGCAGTATTTT.

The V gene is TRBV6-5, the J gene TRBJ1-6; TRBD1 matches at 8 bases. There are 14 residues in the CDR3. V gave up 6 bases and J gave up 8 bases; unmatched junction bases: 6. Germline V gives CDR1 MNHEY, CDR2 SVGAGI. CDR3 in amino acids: CASSPGQGYSPLHF. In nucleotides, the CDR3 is TGTGCCAGCAGCCCCGGACAGGGATATTCACCCCTCCACTTT.

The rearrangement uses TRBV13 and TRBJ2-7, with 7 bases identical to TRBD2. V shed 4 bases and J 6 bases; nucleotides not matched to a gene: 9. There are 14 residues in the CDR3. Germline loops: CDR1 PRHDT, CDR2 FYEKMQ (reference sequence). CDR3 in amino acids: CASSSGLVGFEQYF. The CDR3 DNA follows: TGTGCCAGCAGCTCCGGACTAGTGGGATTCGAGCAGTACTTC.